Following are 24 T cell receptor beta chains from one sample sequenced in a study of OX40 agonist ivuxolimab in advanced cancers. The data were produced by immunoSEQ multiplex PCR, yet TCRdb's version contains in-frame clones alone and is incomplete. The table records tens of thousands of clones, roughly four fifths of them present only once. The sample consisted of CD4+ or CD8+ T cells sorted from blood, taken in a trial of the OX40 agonist ivuxolimab. The source of these receptors is an adult with an advanced solid tumor such as melanoma, head and neck, liver or kidney cancer.

CDR3 protein: CASSPGTIRTDTQYF. The DNA for the CDR3 is TGTGCCAGTAGTCCCGGGACTATCAGGACAGATACGCAGTATTTT. The chain carries TRBV19 and TRBJ2-3, with 7 bases lining up with TRBD2. The V segment lost 5 bases and the J segment 3 bases; nucleotides outside the gene matches: 8. The CDR3 has 15 residues. CDR1 and CDR2 (germline): LNHDA, SQIVND (reference sequence).

The V gene is TRBV19, the J gene TRBJ1-1; no reliable D call. In germline, CDR1 is LNHDA, CDR2 SQIVND (reference sequence). Trimming pared 7 bases from V and 10 bases from J, leaving 19 bases between. This CDR3 has 13 amino acids. CDR3 nucleotide sequence: TGTGCCAGTAAAAAGGTCGGCAGCTTGGTAGCTTTCTTT. Translated: CASKKVGSLVAFF.

This CDR3 reads CARRVGGDEGSPLHF. The CDR3, as DNA: TGTGCCAGAAGGGTTGGCGGGGACGAGGGTTCACCCCTCCACTTT. The chain joins TRBV5-3 to TRBJ1-6, with D perhaps TRBD1 (5 bases). TRBV5-3 is an ORF, with its function uncertain. V lost 5 bases and J 9 bases, leaving 18 bases between the germline ends. The CDR3 sequence is 15 residues long.

This sequence joins TRBV27 and TRBJ1-2; a weak D match, TRBD1 (6 bases). V was clipped by 4 bases and J by 2 bases, with 14 bases between them. The CDR3 contains 15 residues. CDR1 and CDR2 (germline): MNHEY, SMNVEV (reference sequence). The CDR3 DNA reads TGTGCCAGCAGTTCACCCGGGACAACCAACTATGGCTACACCTTC. This translates into CASSSPGTTNYGYTF.

The chain couples TRBV6-5 to TRBJ1-5; TRBD1 agrees at 8 bases. Germline V gene sequence: CDR1 MNHEY, CDR2 SVGAGI. After removal of 6 bases from V and 4 bases from J, the junction contained 2 bases not matched to a gene. This CDR3 is built from 13 residues. The CDR3 here is CASRRTGNQPQHF. In nucleotides, the CDR3 is TGTGCCAGCAGGAGGACAGGGAATCAGCCCCAGCATTTT.

The V and J genes are TRBV6-5 and TRBJ1-1, with TRBD1 matching 9 bases. Germline CDR1 and CDR2: MNHEY and SVGAGI. The trim removed 6 bases at V and 2 bases at J, leaving 4 bases unmatched. There are 14 residues in the CDR3. Here the CDR3 reads CASRYRGLNTEAFF. Written as DNA, the CDR3 is TGTGCCAGCAGATACAGGGGGCTCAACACTGAAGCTTTCTTT.

This chain joins TRBV6-4 and TRBJ1-1; 9 bases agree with TRBD1. The V gene end was trimmed by 4 bases and the J gene end by 10 bases; junction bases not matched to a gene: 7. CDR1 MRHNA and CDR2 SNTAGT come from the germline V gene. This CDR3 comprises 13 residues. The CDR3 sequence: CASSGNYRGPAFF. The CDR3 bases are TGTGCCAGCAGTGGAAATTACAGGGGGCCAGCTTTCTTT.

The V gene is TRBV6-1, the J gene TRBJ2-7, with D possibly being TRBD1 (5 bases). Germline CDR1 MNHNS, CDR2 SASEGT. V lost 5 bases and J 2 bases, leaving 10 bases between the germline ends. CDR3 length: 13 amino acids. CDR3 in DNA: TGTGCCAGCAGTCCCGACAGCACCTACGAGCAGTACTTC. This encodes CASSPDSTYEQYF.

This clone was found once. The V gene is TRBV15, the J gene TRBJ2-3, with 10 positions matching TRBD2. Per the germline V gene, CDR1 is LNHNV and CDR2 is YYDKDF (reference sequence). The CDR3 covers 17 residues. Losses at the gene ends were 0 bases for V and 5 bases for J; bases not matched to a gene: 8. In DNA, the CDR3 is TGTGCCACCAGCAGAGACCTTTCTAGCGGGGGCTTAGATACGCAGTATTTT. Residues: CATSRDLSSGGLDTQYF.

This clone came up a few times. One end of the junction fails to match germline, which may point to a read error. J is TRBJ1-1 and V is TRBV29-1, with D possibly TRBD1 on 5 matching bases. This CDR3 region has 8 residues. Germline V gene sequence: CDR1 SQVTM, CDR2 ANQGSEA. CDR3: CSVEPGHF. For the CDR3, the DNA is TGCAGCGTTGAACCCGGACACTTT.

This sequence joins TRBV2 and TRBJ2-5; D not certain. The CDR3 length is 11 residues. The germline V gene has CDR1 SNHLY and CDR2 FYNNEI. Trimming took 4 bases from V and 5 from J, leaving 5 bases between them. CDR3 amino acids: CASSGVETQYF. CDR3 bases: TGTGCCAGCAGTGGTGTGGAGACCCAGTACTTC.

The V call is TRBV29-1, the J call TRBJ2-3; maybe TRBD1 (6 bases). Germline values: CDR1 SQVTM, CDR2 ANQGSEA. V was shortened by 5 bases and J by 0 bases, with 12 bases between the two germline ends. The CDR3 sequence is 14 residues long. The CDR3 nucleotides are TGCAGCGTTTCCCGGACAGATAGCACAGATACGCAGTATTTT. Translating gives CSVSRTDSTDTQYF.

The chain carries TRBV28 and TRBJ2-3; 13 bases match TRBD2. The CDR3 loop spans 17 amino acids. Trimming took 2 bases from V and 2 from J; bases not matched to a gene: 4. Germline V lookup: CDR1 MDHEN, CDR2 SYDVKM. The chain's CDR3 is CASSLIGLAGDTDTQYF. CDR3 bases: TGTGCCAGCAGTTTAATAGGACTAGCGGGGGACACAGATACGCAGTATTTT.

The rearrangement links TRBV19 to TRBJ2-2; TRBD1 might be the D (5 bases). Per the germline V gene, CDR1 is LNHDA and CDR2 is SQIVND (reference sequence). The CDR3 consists of 15 residues. V lost 5 bases and J lost 2, with 12 bases in between. CDR3: CASSRQILNTGELFF. The CDR3 DNA reads as TGTGCCAGTAGTCGACAGATACTAAACACCGGGGAGCTGTTTTTT.

This clone has more than one count but fewer than ten. The chain couples TRBV27 to TRBJ1-6; TRBD1 is a possible D gene (5 bases). Germline V gives CDR1 MNHEY, CDR2 SMNVEV (reference sequence). The CDR3 spans 15 residues. With 7 bases removed from V and 7 bases from J, the gap between germline ends came to 17 bases. The CDR3, as DNA: TGTGCCAGCACTTGGGGATGGCAGGGAAATTCACCCCTCCACTTT. It codes for CASTWGWQGNSPLHF.

This chain joins TRBV6-6 and TRBJ2-2; D gene uncertain. The length of the CDR3 is 14 residues. The germline V gene has CDR1 MNHNY and CDR2 SVGAGI (reference sequence). Trimming shortened V by 6 bases and J by 4 bases, and 12 bases separated the two germline ends. The CDR3: CASSTDWTTGELFF. The CDR3 DNA follows: TGTGCCAGCAGCACAGACTGGACCACCGGGGAGCTGTTTTTT.

The V gene is TRBV29-1, the J gene TRBJ2-5; D not resolved. V was pared by 6 bases and J by 3 bases, with 17 bases between. The germline CDR1 and CDR2 sequences are SQVTM and ANQGSEA. This CDR3 has 14 residues. CDR3 nucleotides: TGCAGCGTCGCAAACCGGGCCCTAAAAGAGACCCAGTACTTC. Its protein is CSVANRALKETQYF.

The sample holds one count of this clone. CDR3 DNA: TGTGCCAGCAGTCGGGACGGATACACCGGGGAGCTGTTTTTT. It yields the protein CASSRDGYTGELFF. The chain is built from TRBV6-1 and TRBJ2-2; D could derive from TRBD1 or TRBD2 (5 bases each). The CDR3 is made up of 14 amino acids. Germline V CDR1 and CDR2: MNHNS, SASEGT. Trimming removed 5 bases from V and 3 bases from J, with 10 bases in between.

The genes are TRBV5-6 and TRBJ1-6, with D maybe TRBD1 (6 bases). Germline loops: CDR1 SGHDT, CDR2 YYEEEE. Between the trimmed V and J ends, which lost 4 bases and 8 bases, there was a span of 13 bases. The CDR3 runs to 14 residues. CDR3 protein: CASSLKGGYSPLHF. CDR3 nucleotides: TGTGCCAGCAGCCTAAAGGGGGGCTATTCACCCCTCCACTTT.

V usage is TRBV5-4 and J usage is TRBJ2-7; maybe TRBD2 (5 bases). The CDR3 is 16 amino acids. Germline V gene data show CDR1 as SGHNT and CDR2 as YYREEE (reference sequence). V shed 0 bases and J shed 4 bases, with 17 bases lying between them. The CDR3 protein is CASSLVVNRGRYEQYF. The CDR3 DNA follows: TGTGCCAGCAGCTTGGTGGTAAATCGGGGAAGGTACGAGCAGTACTTC.

The J gene is TRBJ1-5, the V gene TRBV29-1; D gene uncertain. Per germline, CDR1 SQVTM and CDR2 ANQGSEA. With 4 bases removed from V and 2 bases from J, the gap between germline ends came to 24 bases. This CDR3 comprises 18 residues. CDR3 nucleotides: TGCAGCGTTGGTCTATTCACGTTCGGGGTATTAGGCAATCAGCCCCAGCATTTT. Encoded protein: CSVGLFTFGVLGNQPQHF.

The chain joins TRBV5-4 to TRBJ2-3; no clear D gene. V dropped 2 bases and J dropped 5 bases, with 12 bases sitting between them. The length of the CDR3 is 14 residues. From germline, CDR1 is SGHNT and CDR2 YYREEE (reference sequence). The CDR3 is CASSFSTDRDTQYF. As DNA, the CDR3 is TGTGCCAGCAGCTTTTCGACTGATCGAGATACGCAGTATTTT.

The genes are TRBV12-5 and TRBJ2-2; no reliable D call. Trimming left V 1 base short and J 4 bases short, with 10 bases between. The CDR3 contains 15 residues. CDR1 and CDR2 from the germline V gene are LGHNT and FRNRAP. The CDR3 sequence is CASGLAQTSTGELFF. The CDR3 bases are TGTGCTAGTGGTTTGGCGCAGACTTCCACCGGGGAGCTGTTTTTT. Full variable domain (outside the CDR3, taken from reference TRBV12-5 and TRBJ2-2): DARVTQTPRHKVTEMGQEVTMRCQPILGHNTVFWYRQTMMQGLELLAYFRNRAPLDDSGMPKDRFSAEMPDATLATLKIQPSEPRDSAVYFCASGLAQTSTGELFFGEGSRLTVL.

This clone has a single count. The chain couples TRBV25-1 to TRBJ2-5, with D possibly matching TRBD2 (5 bases). CDR1 and CDR2 from the germline V gene are MGHDK and SYGVNS. CDR3 size: 15 residues. V lost 1 base, J lost 2 bases, and 11 bases lay in between. CDR3 sequence: CASSEFRGRQETQYF. The DNA of the CDR3 is TGTGCCAGCAGTGAATTTAGAGGGAGACAAGAGACCCAGTACTTC. The variable domain in full, with the rest retrieved from reference TRBV25-1 and TRBJ2-5, is EADIYQTPRYLVIGTGKKITLECSQTMGHDKMYWYQQDPGMELHLIHYSYGVNSTEKGDLSSESTVSRIRTEHFPLTLESARPSHTSQYLCASSEFRGRQETQYFGPGTRLLVL.